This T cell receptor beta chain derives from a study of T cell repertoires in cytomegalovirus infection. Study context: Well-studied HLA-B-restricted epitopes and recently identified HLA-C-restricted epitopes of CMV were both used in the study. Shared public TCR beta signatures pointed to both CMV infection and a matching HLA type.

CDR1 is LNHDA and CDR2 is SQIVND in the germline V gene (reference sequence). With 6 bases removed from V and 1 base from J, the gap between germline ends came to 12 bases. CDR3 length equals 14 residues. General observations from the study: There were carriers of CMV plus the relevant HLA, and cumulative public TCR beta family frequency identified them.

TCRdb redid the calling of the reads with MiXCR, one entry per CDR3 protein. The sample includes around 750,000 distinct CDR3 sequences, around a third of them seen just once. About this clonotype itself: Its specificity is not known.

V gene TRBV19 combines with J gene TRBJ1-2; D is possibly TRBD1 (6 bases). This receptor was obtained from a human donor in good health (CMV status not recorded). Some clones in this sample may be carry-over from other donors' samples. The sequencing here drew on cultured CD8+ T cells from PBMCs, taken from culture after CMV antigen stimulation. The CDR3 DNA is TGTGCCAGTAGGAACCGGGACAATAACTATGGCTACACCTTC. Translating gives CASRNRDNNYGYTF.